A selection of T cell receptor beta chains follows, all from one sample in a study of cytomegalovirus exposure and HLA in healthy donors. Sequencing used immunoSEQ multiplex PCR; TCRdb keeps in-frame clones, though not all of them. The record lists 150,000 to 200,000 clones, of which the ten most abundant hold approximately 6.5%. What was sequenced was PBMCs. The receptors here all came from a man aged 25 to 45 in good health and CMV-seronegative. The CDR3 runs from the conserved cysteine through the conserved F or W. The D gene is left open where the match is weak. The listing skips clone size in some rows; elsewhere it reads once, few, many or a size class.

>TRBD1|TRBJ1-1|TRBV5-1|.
TGCGCCAGCAGCTCATTGGGACAGGGGGCGGAGGAGGAAGCTTTCTTT
CASSSLGQGAEEEAFF
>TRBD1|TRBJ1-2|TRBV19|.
TGTGCCAGTAGCCGTACCGGGACAGGGGAATATGGCTACACCTTC
CASSRTGTGEYGYTF
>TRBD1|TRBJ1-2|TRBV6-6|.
TGTGCCAGCAGTTCAGGACAGGGGGTAGAGGGCTACACCTTC
CASSSGQGVEGYTF
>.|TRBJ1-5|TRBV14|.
TGTGCCAGCAGCCAAGGGGCAGGGGATCAGCCCCAGCATTTT
CASSQGAGDQPQHF
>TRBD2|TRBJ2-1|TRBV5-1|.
TGCGCCACCCGCCATCTGGCGGGAGAGGACAATGAGCAGTTCTTC
CATRHLAGEDNEQFF
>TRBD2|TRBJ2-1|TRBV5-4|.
TGTGCCAGCAGCCCCGACCCAAGCGGGAGCTCCTACAATGAGCAGTTCTTC
CASSPDPSGSSYNEQFF
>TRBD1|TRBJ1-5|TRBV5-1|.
TGCGCCAGCAGCCCTGGACAGGGGGATCAGCCCCAGCATTTT
CASSPGQGDQPQHF
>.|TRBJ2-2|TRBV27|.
TGTGCCAGCAGCCGCACCGGGGAGCTGTTTTTT
CASSRTGELFF
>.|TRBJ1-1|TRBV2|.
TGTGCCAGCAGTGAAGAGAGGAACACTGAAGCTTTCTTT
CASSEERNTEAFF
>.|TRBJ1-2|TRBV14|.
TGTGCCAGCAGCCAAGACGAGGGGGACCCTAGGGGCTACACCTTC
CASSQDEGDPRGYTF
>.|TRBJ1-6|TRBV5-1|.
TGCGCCAGCAGCGGGGGGGCATTGAGGACGATAGATTCACCCCTCCACTTT
CASSGGALRTIDSPLHF
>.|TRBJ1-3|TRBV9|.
TGTGCCAGCAGCGCTTCGGGGAGCTCTGGAAACACCATATATTTT
CASSASGSSGNTIYF
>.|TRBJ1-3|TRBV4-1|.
TGCGCCAGCAGCCAAAAACAGGATTCTGGAAACACCATATATTTT
CASSQKQDSGNTIYF
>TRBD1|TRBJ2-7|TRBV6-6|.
TGTGCCAGCACCCCAGGGGGACAGGCCGACTACGAGCAGTACTTC
CASTPGGQADYEQYF
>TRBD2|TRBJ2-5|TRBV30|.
TGTGCCTGGCGGGCTAGCGGGAGGGCACAAGAGACCCAGTACTTC
CAWRASGRAQETQYF
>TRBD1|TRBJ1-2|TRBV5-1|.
TGCGCCAGCAGGGAGGGACAGGGTGGATCTGGCTACACCTTC
CASREGQGGSGYTF
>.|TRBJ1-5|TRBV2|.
TGTGCCAGCACCTCACGGGGCAATCAGCCCCAGCATTTT
CASTSRGNQPQHF
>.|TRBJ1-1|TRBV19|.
TGTGCCAGTAGTATGGGGGGGCTGAACACTGAAGCTTTCTTT
CASSMGGLNTEAFF
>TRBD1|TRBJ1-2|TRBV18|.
TGTGCCAGCTCACCTACAGGGGAAGTTGGCTACACCTTC
CASSPTGEVGYTF
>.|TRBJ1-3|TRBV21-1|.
TGTGCCAGCAGCAAGGACTGGGAGGCTGGAAACACCATATATTTT
CASSKDWEAGNTIYF
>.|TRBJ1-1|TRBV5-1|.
TGCGCCAGCAGCCCCGACCGACAGAGGAACACTGAAGCTTTCTTT
CASSPDRQRNTEAFF
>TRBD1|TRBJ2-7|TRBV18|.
TGTGCCAGCTCACCCCCGGGACAGGGTTCCTACGAGCAGTACTTC
CASSPPGQGSYEQYF
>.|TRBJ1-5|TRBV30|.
TGTGCCTGGAGTGCAATCACAGGCAATCAGCCCCAGCATTTT
CAWSAITGNQPQHF
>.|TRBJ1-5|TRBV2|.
TGTGCCAGCAGTGAACCCAGGCAGCCCCAGCATTTT
CASSEPRQPQHF
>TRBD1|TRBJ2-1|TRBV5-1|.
TGCGCCAGCAGCGTTACCCCGTTGGGGACAGGGTATCCCAATGAGCAGTTCTTC
CASSVTPLGTGYPNEQFF
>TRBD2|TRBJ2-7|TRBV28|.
TGTGCCAGCAGTTTGATGAGGGAGGGATCCTACGAGCAGTACTTC
CASSLMREGSYEQYF
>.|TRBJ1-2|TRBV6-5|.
TGTGCCAGCAAAACGGGGCGGGAACACCCGTTCTTC
CASKTGREHPFF
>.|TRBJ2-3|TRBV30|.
TGTGCCTGGAGTCCCAAGGCAGGGGCCACAGATACGCAGTATTTT
CAWSPKAGATDTQYF
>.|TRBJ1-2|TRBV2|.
TGTGCCAGCCGAGACCAGGCAGTCGGCTATGGCTACACCTTC
CASRDQAVGYGYTF
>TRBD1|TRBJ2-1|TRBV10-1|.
TGCGCCAGCAGTGAGTCGCGGACAGGGACACGCAATGAGCAGTTCTTC
CASSESRTGTRNEQFF
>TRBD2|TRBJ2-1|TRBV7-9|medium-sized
TGTGCCAGCAGCTCCAGGACTAGCGGGTGGGGGGTAAATGAGCAGTTCTTC
CASSSRTSGWGVNEQFF
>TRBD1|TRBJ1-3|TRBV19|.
TGTGCCAGTAGTCCCCTGGGACAGGGGAGAGGAAACACCATATATTTT
CASSPLGQGRGNTIYF
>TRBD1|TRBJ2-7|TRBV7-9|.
TGTGCCAGCAGCCGGAGGACAGGGGATCTCTACGAGCAGTACTTC
CASSRRTGDLYEQYF
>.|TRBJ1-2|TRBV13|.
TGTGCCAGCGACAGTAACTATGGCTACACCTTC
CASDSNYGYTF
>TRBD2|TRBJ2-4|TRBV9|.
TGTGCCAGCAGCGTAGTTAACGGGAGGGCCGCCAAAAACATTCAGTACTTC
CASSVVNGRAAKNIQYF
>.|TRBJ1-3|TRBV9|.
TGTGCCAGCAGCGATAGGGGAACCTCTGGAAACACCATATATTTT
CASSDRGTSGNTIYF
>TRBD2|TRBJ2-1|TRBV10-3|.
TGTGCCACACGTCAGCGGGAGGATAACAATGAGCAGTTCTTC
CATRQREDNNEQFF
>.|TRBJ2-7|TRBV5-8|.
TGTGCCAGCAGCCCACGCAGGGGCGCCTACGAGCAGTACTTC
CASSPRRGAYEQYF
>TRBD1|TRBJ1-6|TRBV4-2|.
TGTGCCAGCAGCCAATTGAGAGGGACAGGAGATTCCGTGAATTCACCCCTCCACTTT
CASSQLRGTGDSVNSPLHF
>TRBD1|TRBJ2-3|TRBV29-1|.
TGCAGCGCGACCGGGACAGGGACAGATACGCAGTATTTT
CSATGTGTDTQYF
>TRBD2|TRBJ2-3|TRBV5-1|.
TGCGCCAGCAGCTCACTAGCGGGGGGGGCAGATACGCAGTATTTT
CASSSLAGGADTQYF